The following is a T cell receptor (beta chain) sequence with its context. The sample comes from a study of blood T cell repertoires in COVID-19. Study overall: Material from acute and convalescent COVID-19 was sourced from the United States, Italy and Spain.

Authors' methods: Nucleated cell number was recorded as an estimate derived from reference gene primer amplification. Sequenced by immunoSEQ multiplex PCR; TCRdb stores in-frame clones only, minus some. The V and J calls and clone size come from that table; D and trimming were worked out from the DNA. This sample has 8,000 to 10,000 clones, with roughly 79% found just once. The CDR3 covers 15 residues. Germline lookup yields CDR1 SNHLY and CDR2 FYNNEI. V was clipped by 7 bases and J by 6 bases, with 21 bases between them. This TCR came from a human donor in a cohort sampled during active COVID-19. The chain joins TRBV2 to TRBJ1-2, with D perhaps TRBD1 (6 bases). Sequenced: peripheral blood. The CDR3 bases are TGTGCCAGCACCGTAAATCAAGGGGGTTTTGATGGCTACACCTTC. It specifies CASTVNQGGFDGYTF.